The present entry profiles one T cell receptor (beta chain) with its context. There is no known antigen for this receptor. Base-call qualities are not available, and no considerably larger clone is one nucleotide away. The roughly 39 donors, aged roughly 6 to 90 years, were systemically healthy Caucasian individuals from Russia. Each donor gave 9 to 10 milliliters of peripheral blood, collected into EDTA-treated Vacutainer tubes. PBMCs were isolated by Ficoll-Paque density-gradient centrifugation, with at least 6.5 million obtained per sample. Total RNA was extracted from PBMCs with Trizol reagent, with at least 5.5 micrograms obtained per sample. For every donor, an aliquot of PBMCs went through flow cytometry to measure the percentages of naive CD45RAhigh/CD27high T cells. The germline V gene (reference sequence) sets CDR1 to DFQATT and CDR2 to SNEGSKA. Deletion took 5 bases off V and 5 bases off J, with a span of 17 bases between the germline ends. The CDR3 has 14 amino acids, counting the end cysteine and phenylalanine. The sequence is cut down to CDR3 DNA, 42 bases in frame from base 1.

The entry originates in a study of blood T cells in healthy people across ages (dated by TCRdb to between 2015 and 2017). In terms of the full investigation: In model experiments, roughly one uniquely barcoded TCR beta cDNA molecule per two T cells was captured by template switching. To track age-related changes in TCR beta repertoire diversity, the study relied on deep sequencing normalized with unique cDNA molecular identifiers. The donors were divided into four age groups: young (average around 17 years), middle-aged (roughly 40), aged (approximately 62) and long-lived (82). Donors of different ages were randomly distributed across sequencing lanes to avoid experimental bias. Two additional independent replicas of 1 million unique cDNA reads from the same blood draw were analyzed for two donors (one aged 18 to 29 and one aged 80 or older).

Here is what the overall study found, with its caveats: Estimates of total diversity from one million sequenced T cells were regarded as lower bounds and underestimates. There was a strong correlation between observed TCR beta diversity and the percentage of naive T cells measured by flow cytometry. Because profiling used bulk unsorted PBMCs, naive and antigen-experienced compartments could not be compared conclusively. The long-lived group showed more naive CD4+ T cells, fewer expanded clones and increased TCR diversity than the aged group, suggesting age selection. Observed TCR beta diversity per million T cells fell roughly linearly with age, and a significant reduction was already apparent by age roughly 40. Because the CMV infection status of the donors was unknown, age-related changes in expanded clonotypes may potentially have been confounded.

Receptors were amplified or captured by 5' RACE. Sequencing used an Illumina HiSeq 2500. A second PCR of roughly 6 to 11 cycles was run with a J-beta primer mix and a sample-barcoded 5' primer. Each TCR beta cDNA molecule received a unique molecular identifier from a template-switch 5' adaptor carrying 12 random nucleotides. At least 2.5 million CDR3-containing paired-end reads were obtained from each sample. The Mint cDNA synthesis kit, primed by a TRBC-specific oligonucleotide, was used to synthesize first-strand cDNA from all RNA. After uracil-DNA glycosylase treatment, a first 18-cycle PCR used universal primers M1SS and BC2_uni_R on all cDNA. The original methods were these. For normalization, 1 million high-quality reads, each with a distinct molecular identifier, were randomly selected from each sample. Instead of being binned into consensus sequences, reads that shared molecular identifiers were thrown out. CDR3 identification, clonotype clustering and error correction used MiTCR with a Q25 quality threshold and the strictest error-elimination algorithm. A nonparametric unseen species model with Euler transformation was used to estimate a lower bound on total TCR beta diversity. The raw public data were reprocessed by TCRdb itself: fastp quality trimming at Q25, MiXCR clonotype calling, in-frame beta chains only. Each entry is one CDR3 protein sequence, shown with its most common DNA and genes. It is TCRdb's table, rather than the study itself, that gives the V and J calls and clone size. The sample has about a million distinct CDR3 sequences on record, around 48% of them singletons. The ten largest clones represent 10% to 15% of the sample.

Here the chain combines TRBV20-1 and TRBJ2-3; a weak D assignment points to TRBD1 (5 bases agree). Sequencing used blood. This receptor was identified in a young man in good health. The nucleotide sequence is given as TGCAGTGCTGGTACAGGAGTCTCGGGAGATACGCAGTATTTT. Its translation is CSAGTGVSGDTQYF.